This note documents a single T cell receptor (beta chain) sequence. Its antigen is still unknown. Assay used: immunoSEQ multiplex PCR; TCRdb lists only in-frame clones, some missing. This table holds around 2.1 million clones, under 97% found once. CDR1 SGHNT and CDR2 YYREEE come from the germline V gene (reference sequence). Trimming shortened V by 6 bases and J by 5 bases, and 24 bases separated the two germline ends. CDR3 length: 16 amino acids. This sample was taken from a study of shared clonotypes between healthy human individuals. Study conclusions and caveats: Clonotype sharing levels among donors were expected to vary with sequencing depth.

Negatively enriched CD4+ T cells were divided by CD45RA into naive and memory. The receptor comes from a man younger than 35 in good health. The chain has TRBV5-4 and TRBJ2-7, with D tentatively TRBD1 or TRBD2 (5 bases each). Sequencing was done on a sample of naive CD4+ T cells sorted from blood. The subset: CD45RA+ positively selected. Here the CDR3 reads CASTPRGGHQGNEQYF. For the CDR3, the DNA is TGTGCCAGCACCCCACGGGGCGGGCACCAAGGGAACGAGCAGTACTTC.